These 32 T cell receptor beta chains originate from one sample sequenced in a study of post-analysis software for immune sequencing data. Whole-study results and caveats: With TRBV5-6, TRBV5-1 and TRBV20-1 included, about five TRBV segments were more frequent in patients than in controls.

Carried by the TCR beta cDNA libraries were unique molecular identifiers. Via MiXCR, TCRdb re-called the PCR reads, giving one row per CDR3 protein. This sample has hundreds of thousands of distinct CDR3 sequences; about 27% occur once, and the top ten carry 0.5% to 0.6%. Their cognate antigens are unknown. The specimen sequenced was blood. The receptor source for this set is a girl aged 5-17 years with multiple sclerosis.

The DNA of the CDR3 is TGTGCCAGCAGCTCAAAGGGGTTAGCCAAAAACATTCAGTACTTC. It codes for CASSSKGLAKNIQYF. This chain joins TRBV28 and TRBJ2-4, with a possible D match to TRBD1 (5 bases). Trimming removed 6 bases from V and 0 bases from J, with 12 bases in between. The CDR3 consists of 15 residues. Germline CDR1 and CDR2: MDHEN and SYDVKM.

The chain uses TRBV11-2 and TRBJ2-7, with TRBD2 matching over 12 bases. Germline CDR1 is SGHAT and CDR2 is FQNNGV. Losses at the gene ends were 5 bases for V and 3 bases for J; bases not matched to a gene: 5. The CDR3 contains 15 residues. The CDR3 sequence: CASSETSGSFYEQYF. The DNA of the CDR3 is TGTGCCAGCAGCGAGACTAGCGGGAGCTTCTACGAGCAGTACTTC. The complete variable domain, with remaining parts taken from reference TRBV11-2 and TRBJ2-7, reads EAGVAQSPRYKIIEKRQSVAFWCNPISGHATLYWYQQILGQGPKLLIQFQNNGVVDDSQLPKDRFSAERLKGVDSTLKIQPAKLEDSAVYLCASSETSGSFYEQYFGPGTRLTVT.

The CDR3 region is CATSTGTGVVNEQFF. CDR3 DNA: TGTGCCACCAGCACCGGGACAGGGGTCGTCAATGAGCAGTTCTTC. The J gene is TRBJ2-1, the V gene TRBV15; the match to TRBD1 covers 10 bases. Germline V gene sequence: CDR1 LNHNV, CDR2 YYDKDF (reference sequence). After removal of 4 bases from V and 6 bases from J, the junction contained 6 bases not matched to a gene. The CDR3 covers 15 residues.

V gene TRBV9 combines with J gene TRBJ1-1; D is uncertain. Germline-derived CDR1 and CDR2 are SGDLS and YYNGEE. V lost 4 bases to trimming and J lost 4 bases, with 14 bases between them. This CDR3 has 14 residues. The CDR3 DNA reads TGTGCCAGCAGCCCATCCCCGGTCGGCACTGAAGCTTTCTTT. This encodes CASSPSPVGTEAFF.

In its sample, this clonotype was seen a few times. The chain has TRBV20-1 and TRBJ2-6; 8 positions match TRBD1. The germline V gene encodes CDR1 DFQATT and CDR2 SNEGSKA (reference sequence). V dropped 5 bases and J dropped 0; count of bases not matched to a gene: 9. The CDR3 spans 17 residues. CDR3 bases: TGCAGTGCTCGCCGGGACAGGACCCGCTCTGGGGCCAACGTCCTGACTTTC. Protein sequence: CSARRDRTRSGANVLTF.

The chain recombines TRBV19 with TRBJ2-4, with 14 bases matching TRBD2. CDR3 length: 17 amino acids. Germline CDR1 and CDR2: LNHDA and SQIVND (reference sequence). V lost 7 bases to trimming and J lost 7 bases; unmatched junction nucleotides: 12. The DNA for the CDR3 is TGTGCCAGTACCTCCGGGACTAGCGGGAGCTGGGGGAACATTCAGTACTTC. Its protein product is CASTSGTSGSWGNIQYF. Full variable domain (missing parts from reference TRBV19 and TRBJ2-4): DGGITQSPKYLFRKEGQNVTLSCEQNLNHDAMYWYRQDPGQGLRLIYYSQIVNDFQKGDIAEGYSVSREKKESFPLTVTSAQKNPTAFYLCASTSGTSGSWGNIQYFGAGTRLSVL.

The genes are TRBV27 and TRBJ2-5, with TRBD1 matching over 10 bases. V was pared by 5 bases and J by 5 bases, with 14 bases of the junction left unmatched. The V gene's germline CDR1 is MNHEY and CDR2 SMNVEV (reference sequence). The CDR3 covers 17 residues. CDR3 in amino acids: CASSPTTSWTGGETQYF. CDR3 nucleotide sequence: TGTGCCAGCAGTCCGACGACCTCCTGGACAGGGGGTGAGACCCAGTACTTC.

This chain uses TRBV28 with TRBJ2-7, with no clear D. Trimming took off 4 bases at V and 3 bases at J, with 13 bases between the two ends. Per germline, CDR1 MDHEN and CDR2 SYDVKM. This CDR3 is built from 14 residues. The CDR3 sequence is CASSYQQISYEQYF. The CDR3 coding sequence is TGTGCCAGCAGTTATCAGCAAATTAGCTACGAGCAGTACTTC.

This clonotype turned up a few times. This chain joins TRBV11-2 and TRBJ2-1; perhaps TRBD1 as D (5 bases). Germline V gives CDR1 SGHAT, CDR2 FQNNGV. The CDR3 runs to 15 residues. V lost 5 bases and J 7 bases, leaving 18 bases between the germline ends. Here the CDR3 reads CASSRRAGFGNEQFF. The CDR3 coding sequence is TGTGCCAGCAGCCGCAGGGCTGGGTTTGGGAATGAGCAGTTCTTC.

This clonotype was observed a few times. The chain couples TRBV9 to TRBJ2-1, with 13 bases that match TRBD2. The CDR3 is 17 residues long. Germline CDR1 reads SGDLS; CDR2 reads YYNGEE. Trimming took 5 bases from V and 4 from J; bases not matched to a gene: 9. The CDR3 region is CASRRLAGGPEYNEQFF. CDR3 sequence (DNA): TGTGCCAGCAGAAGACTAGCGGGGGGACCTGAATACAATGAGCAGTTCTTC.

This clonotype was detected only a few times. The CDR3 here is CSVDPRGGVSGETQYF. The CDR3 DNA follows: TGCAGCGTTGATCCGCGGGGGGGCGTGAGTGGGGAGACCCAGTACTTC. The J gene is TRBJ2-5, the V gene TRBV29-1; 9 bases agree with TRBD2. V was pared by 3 bases and J by 5 bases, with 13 bases of the junction left unmatched. Germline V gene sequence: CDR1 SQVTM, CDR2 ANQGSEA. The length of the CDR3 is 16 residues.

This clonotype was counted between two and nine times. V and J are TRBV4-3 and TRBJ2-1; the match to TRBD2 covers 8 bases. From germline, CDR1 is LGHNA and CDR2 YSLEER. This CDR3 contains 17 residues. V was clipped by 0 bases and J by 4 bases; unmatched bases: 8. The CDR3 DNA reads TGCGCCAGCAGCCAAGAAGAGGGCGGGAGGACTTACAATGAGCAGTTCTTC. Translating gives CASSQEEGGRTYNEQFF.

This clonotype was observed once. The V and J genes are TRBV5-1 and TRBJ2-1; no reliable D call. From germline, CDR1 is SGHRS and CDR2 YFSETQ. Trimming cost V 3 bases and J 0 bases, with 10 bases left between them. CDR3 length: 15 residues. The CDR3 bases are TGCGCCAGCAGCTACATGACGAGCTCCTACAATGAGCAGTTCTTC. Translated, it gives CASSYMTSSYNEQFF.

This clonotype was detected a few times. The CDR3 region has the DNA TGTGCCAGCGGTTCTGGGGCCTACAATGAGCAGTTCTTC. It yields the protein CASGSGAYNEQFF. The chain has TRBV6-2 or TRBV6-3 and TRBJ2-1; D unresolved. Germline assignment: CDR1 MNHEY and CDR2 SVGEGT. V dropped 8 bases and J dropped 2 bases, with 10 bases sitting between them. CDR3 size: 13 residues.

This clonotype has only a few counts. V and J are TRBV12-3 or TRBV12-4 and TRBJ2-7; D remains ambiguous. The ends were cut back, 8 bases at V and 2 bases at J, with 19 bases in the middle. This CDR3 spans 15 amino acids. The CDR3 nucleotides read TGTGCCAGCTCACCGACCGGGTCCCATCCCTACGAGCAGTACTTC. Translated: CASSPTGSHPYEQYF.

CDR3: CSVPRDSLYYTF. DNA for the CDR3: TGCAGCGTTCCCCGGGACAGCTTGTACTACACCTTC. The V and J genes are TRBV29-1 and TRBJ1-2, with 7 bases identical to TRBD1. CDR1 is SQVTM, CDR2 ANQGSEA, per germline. The CDR3 consists of 12 residues. Germline trimming cut 5 bases from V and 10 bases from J; bases unmatched to any gene: 10.

The chain carries TRBV5-5 and TRBJ2-1; 11 nucleotides match TRBD2. This CDR3 is built from 14 residues. Germline trimming cut 1 base from V and 9 bases from J; bases unmatched to any gene: 3. The germline gives CDR1 SGHKS, CDR2 YYEKEE (reference sequence). The CDR3 nucleotides are TGTGCCAGCAGCTTGTTAACTAGCGGGGGTGAGCAGTTCTTC. Its protein product is CASSLLTSGGEQFF.

The chain combines TRBV10-1 with TRBJ2-1; TRBD2 aligns across 8 bases. The J segment lost 10 bases and the V segment lost 2 bases, leaving 7 bases of the junction unmatched. The CDR3 consists of 14 residues. Per germline, CDR1 WNHNN and CDR2 SYGVQD (reference sequence). The CDR3 DNA follows: TGCGCCAGCAGTGAGAGGACGGGAGGGGAAGAGCAGTTCTTC. This sequence encodes CASSERTGGEEQFF.

A word on this clonotype: A much larger clone sits a single nucleotide away, making a read error possible. J is TRBJ2-3 and V is TRBV7-2; possible D gene TRBD2, 6 bases. The CDR3 is 14 residues long. Germline V lookup: CDR1 SGHTA, CDR2 FQGNSA. CDR3 sequence reads: CASSPGRSTDAQYF. The DNA for the CDR3 is TGTGCCAGCAGCCCTGGGAGGAGCACAGATGCGCAGTATTTT.

This clonotype appeared a few times. The chain carries TRBV9 and TRBJ2-3; 9 nucleotides align to TRBD2. The CDR3 length is 17 residues. Germline assignment: CDR1 SGDLS and CDR2 YYNGEE. After removal of 0 bases from V and 6 bases from J, the junction contained 11 bases not matched to a gene. CDR3 nucleotide sequence: TGTGCCAGCAGCGTAGCTTTCCGGCTAGCGGGGCTGGATACGCAGTATTTT. Translation gives CASSVAFRLAGLDTQYF.

This clonotype was recorded many times. V and J are TRBV7-9 and TRBJ1-1; no reliable D call. With 2 bases removed from V and 1 base from J, the gap between germline ends came to 8 bases. Germline loops: CDR1 SEHNR, CDR2 FQNEAQ (reference sequence). The CDR3 has 14 amino acids. The CDR3 DNA sequence: TGTGCCAGCAGCTTAAAGGCTCCGAACACTGAAGCTTTCTTT. This sequence encodes CASSLKAPNTEAFF.

This clonotype was seen repeatedly, ten times or more. This chain connects TRBV6-5 to TRBJ2-7, with unresolved D. This CDR3 has 14 residues. Germline loops: CDR1 MNHEY, CDR2 SVGAGI. The V end was cut by 7 bases, the J end by 2 bases, with 15 bases between. CDR3 DNA: TGTGCCAGCATCTCTCAGGTCGGACCCTACGAGCAGTACTTC. Amino acids: CASISQVGPYEQYF.

The table lists this clonotype with a few counts. V usage is TRBV5-1 and J usage is TRBJ2-3; D gene uncertain. This CDR3 comprises 13 residues. V shed 3 bases and J shed 6 bases, with 11 bases lying between them. Germline assignment: CDR1 SGHRS and CDR2 YFSETQ. CDR3 sequence (DNA): TGCGCCAGCAGCTCCTACTCCTGGGATACGCAGTATTTT. It translates to CASSSYSWDTQYF.

This clonotype was counted a few times. The chain joins TRBV9 to TRBJ2-7, with D unresolved. The V gene lost 0 bases and the J gene lost 3 bases, with 7 bases spanning the gap. The CDR3 covers 13 residues. Germline V CDR1 and CDR2: SGDLS, YYNGEE. The CDR3 reads CASSVGGSYEQYF. The CDR3 DNA is TGTGCCAGCAGCGTAGGCGGCAGCTACGAGCAGTACTTC.

The CDR3 loop is CSARRTGDTEAFF. DNA of the CDR3: TGCAGTGCTAGACGGACAGGGGACACTGAAGCTTTCTTT. The V call is TRBV20-1, the J call TRBJ1-1; 9 bases line up with TRBD1. With 2 bases clipped from V and 3 bases from J, the junction kept 1 base outside the gene matches. Germline CDR1 and CDR2: DFQATT and SNEGSKA (reference sequence). The CDR3 covers 13 residues.

Regarding this clonotype: This sequence may be a read error, since a much larger clone differs from it by one base. This chain joins TRBV12-3 or TRBV12-4 and TRBJ2-3, with 7 bases that match TRBD2. The CDR3 covers 16 residues. V gave up 6 bases and J gave up 2 bases; unmatched junction bases: 11. This CDR3 reads CASSPRPAGNTDTQYF. The CDR3 DNA reads TGTGCCAGCAGCCCGAGACCAGCGGGAAACACAGATACGCAGTATTTT.

A single count supports this clonotype. It is unclear where the CDR3 begins or ends on the DNA, so no DNA is shown, and the CDR3 is as TCRdb lists it. The rearrangement uses TRBV28 and TRBJ1-2. 21 amino acids form the CDR3, both terminal residues included. CDR1 is MDHEN, CDR2 SYDVKM, per germline. The CDR3 here is CASTVRSLPEQYFGPGNGYTF.

The rearrangement links TRBV7-9 to TRBJ2-3; D is perhaps TRBD1 (5 bases). V lost 3 bases and J lost 0, with 10 bases in between. Germline lookup yields CDR1 SEHNR and CDR2 FQNEAQ (reference sequence). The CDR3 extends over 15 amino acids. The CDR3 DNA reads TGTGCCAGCAGCTTCCGACAGTTTAGCACAGATACGCAGTATTTT. It yields the protein CASSFRQFSTDTQYF. Using reference TRBV7-9 and TRBJ2-3 for the parts outside the CDR3, the full variable domain is DTGVSQNPRHKITKRGQNVTFRCDPISEHNRLYWYRQTLGQGPEFLTYFQNEAQLEKSRLLSDRFSAERPKGSFSTLEIQRTEQGDSAMYLCASSFRQFSTDTQYFGPGTRLTVL.

The rearrangement uses TRBV4-1 and TRBJ2-3; a possible D gene is TRBD2 (7 bases). Trimming took off 0 bases at V and 2 bases at J, with 9 bases between the two ends. The CDR3 totals 15 residues. Germline V gene data show CDR1 as MGHRA and CDR2 as YSYEKL. CDR3 loop: CASSQEAGATDTQYF. The CDR3 nucleotides read TGCGCCAGCAGCCAAGAGGCGGGGGCCACAGATACGCAGTATTTT.

This clonotype occurred a few times. The chain carries TRBV10-1 and TRBJ2-1; either TRBD1 or TRBD2 may fit D (6 bases each). The germline V gene encodes CDR1 WNHNN and CDR2 SYGVQD (reference sequence). The CDR3 length is 15 residues. V was pared by 4 bases and J by 10 bases, with 20 bases between. CDR3 bases: TGCGCCAGCAGTGGTGAGCAGGGAGGTACAGGGGAGCAGTTCTTC. Amino acids: CASSGEQGGTGEQFF.

The chain carries TRBV7-9 and TRBJ2-1; possible D gene TRBD1, 6 bases. Germline V gene lookup returns CDR1 SEHNR and CDR2 FQNEAQ (reference sequence). V was pared by 4 bases and J by 8 bases, with 15 bases between. CDR3 size: 14 residues. In DNA form, the CDR3 reads TGTGCCAGCAGCTCACGACCAGGGGAAGATGAGCAGTTCTTC. It is translated as CASSSRPGEDEQFF. The full variable domain, rest sourced from reference TRBV7-9 and TRBJ2-1, is DTGVSQNPRHKITKRGQNVTFRCDPISEHNRLYWYRQTLGQGPEFLTYFQNEAQLEKSRLLSDRFSAERPKGSFSTLEIQRTEQGDSAMYLCASSSRPGEDEQFFGPGTRLTVL.

The chain couples TRBV7-9 to TRBJ2-1; TRBD2 matches 13 bases. V was pared by 4 bases and J by 7 bases, with 10 bases of the junction left unmatched. CDR3 length: 17 residues. Germline V gives CDR1 SEHNR, CDR2 FQNEAQ (reference sequence). The CDR3, as DNA: TGTGCCAGCAGCTCGCAGATCGGACTAGCGGGAGAGAATGAGCAGTTCTTC. Its translation: CASSSQIGLAGENEQFF.